What follows are 12 T cell receptor beta chains derived from one specimen sequenced in a study of T cells in Graves' hyperthyroidism and ophthalmopathy. RNA transcripts were the template for amplifying TCR beta CDR3 regions. The study used the HTBI primer set for a first-round RT-PCR of the TCR CDR3. TCRdb passed the multiplex PCR reads through MiXCR, listing each CDR3 protein once. Of around 250,000 distinct CDR3 sequences listed, 14% to 15% were seen once; the top ten hold 13%. The specimen was blood. These receptors all come from a woman aged 40-49 years with Graves' hyperthyroidism that later progressed to Graves' ophthalmopathy.

This clonotype occurred many times. The rearrangement links TRBV27 to TRBJ2-7; D perhaps matches TRBD2 (7 bases). The CDR3 is 13 amino acids. CDR1 is MNHEY and CDR2 is SMNVEV in the germline V gene (reference sequence). V lost 11 bases and J 5 bases, leaving 19 bases between the germline ends. The CDR3 spells CAASGGAGHEQYF. The CDR3 bases are TGTGCCGCATCTGGGGGGGCGGGCCACGAGCAGTACTTC.

This clonotype came up many times. The chain employs TRBV28 and TRBJ1-5; 9 positions agree with TRBD1. The CDR3 length is 14 residues. Trimming took 6 bases from V and 7 from J; bases not matched to a gene: 7. The germline gives CDR1 MDHEN, CDR2 SYDVKM. CDR3 DNA sequence: TGTGCCAGCAGCACTTACAGGGGGCAACAGCCCCAGCATTTT. Protein sequence: CASSTYRGQQPQHF.

Concerning this clonotype itself: A much more abundant neighbour one base away suggests this may be a read error. The chain is built from TRBV20-1 and TRBJ1-6, with D possibly TRBD1 on 6 matching bases. The CDR3 runs to 14 residues. Germline V gives CDR1 DFQATT, CDR2 SNEGSKA (reference sequence). CDR3: CNASDRTYNSPLHF. Here the CDR3 DNA reads TGCAATGCTTCGGACAGAACCTATAATTCACCCCTCCACTTT.

This clonotype was observed at least ten times. The J gene is TRBJ2-2, the V gene TRBV7-3; 13 bases are shared with TRBD2. This CDR3 has 19 residues. Germline V gene lookup returns CDR1 SGHTA and CDR2 FQGTGA. V lost 2 bases, J lost 4 bases, and 10 bases stayed unmatched. The CDR3, as DNA: TGTGCCAGCAGCTTACAAGGACTAGCGGGAGCCCCGGCCACCGGGGAGCTGTTTTTT. It specifies CASSLQGLAGAPATGELFF. Filled out from reference TRBV7-3 and TRBJ2-2, the complete variable domain reads GAGVSQTPSNKVTEKGKYVELRCDPISGHTALYWYRQSLGQGPEFLIYFQGTGAADDSGLPNDRFFAVRPEGSVSTLKIQRTERGDSAVYLCASSLQGLAGAPATGELFFGEGSRLTVL.

This clonotype was counted ten times or more. The chain couples TRBV2 to TRBJ2-7, with a tentative D call TRBD2 (5 bases). Germline V gene data show CDR1 as SNHLY and CDR2 as FYNNEI. The CDR3 has 17 amino acids. The V end was cut by 0 bases, the J end by 4 bases, with 19 bases between. CDR3 loop: CASSEALLGGSTYEQYF. The CDR3 DNA is TGTGCCAGCAGTGAAGCGCTTTTGGGTGGGAGTACTTACGAGCAGTACTTC.

This clonotype has just a few counts. The chain links TRBV30 to TRBJ2-7, with D possibly being TRBD2 (7 bases). The CDR3 runs to 10 residues. Germline CDR1 GTSNPN, CDR2 SVGIG (reference sequence). The CDR3, as DNA: TGTGCAGGGGGGGGCTACGAGCAGTACTTC. The encoded protein is CAGGGYEQYF.

This clonotype has ten or more counts. The V and J genes are TRBV12-3 or TRBV12-4 and TRBJ2-5; TRBD2 matches at 10 bases. CDR3 length equals 16 residues. Germline trimming cut 3 bases from V and 4 bases from J; bases unmatched to any gene: 8. In DNA, the CDR3 is TGTGCCAGCAGTTTTGGTGCTAGCGGGAGCGGAGAGACCCAGTACTTC. The encoded protein is CASSFGASGSGETQYF.

This clonotype was detected ten times or more. The chain recombines TRBV20-1 with TRBJ1-5; the D gene is possibly TRBD1 (5 bases). The CDR3 spans 16 residues. The germline CDR1 and CDR2 sequences are DFQATT and SNEGSKA (reference sequence). V was trimmed by 0 bases and J by 1 base, leaving 13 bases between them. DNA for the CDR3: TGCAGTGCTAGAGATTTCAGGGTCGACAGCAATCAGCCCCAGCATTTT. Translation: CSARDFRVDSNQPQHF.

This clonotype was observed a single time. V is TRBV7-9 and J is TRBJ2-2; D remains unclear. Germline lookup yields CDR1 SEHNR and CDR2 FQNEAQ (reference sequence). This CDR3 has 14 residues. The V end was cut by 5 bases, the J end by 6 bases, with 13 bases between. The CDR3 bases are TGTGCCAGCAGCCCCGCCCTTGAGGCCGGGGAGCTGTTTTTT. It yields the protein CASSPALEAGELFF.

This clonotype was seen repeatedly, ten times or more. The chain recombines TRBV4-2 with TRBJ1-1; D is ambiguous. This CDR3 spans 15 amino acids. Germline CDR1 LGHNA, CDR2 YNFKEQ. The V end lost 0 bases, the J end lost 0 bases, and 8 bases lay between the germline ends. CDR3 DNA: TGTGCCAGCAGCCAAGATCGGAGTATGAACACTGAAGCTTTCTTT. Protein: CASSQDRSMNTEAFF.

With regard to this clonotype: Just one base apart from a much larger clone, this may be a read error. The rearrangement joins TRBV10-3 to TRBJ1-5; 7 bases match TRBD1. CDR3 length: 14 amino acids. Germline CDR1 ENHRY, CDR2 SYGVKD. V was pared by 3 bases and J by 7 bases, with 6 bases of the junction left unmatched. The DNA for the CDR3 is TGTGCCATCAGTGACGGAGGGGGCGAGCAGCCCCAGCATTTT. The encoded protein is CAISDGGGEQPQHF.

This rearrangement joins TRBV18 to TRBJ1-3; unclear D gene. The CDR3 spans 15 residues. The ends were cut back, 3 bases at V and 0 bases at J, with 9 bases in the middle. From germline, CDR1 is KGHSH and CDR2 LQKENI. Here the CDR3 reads CASSPAPSSGNTIYF. The DNA for the CDR3 is TGTGCCAGCTCACCGGCCCCAAGCTCTGGAAACACCATATATTTT.